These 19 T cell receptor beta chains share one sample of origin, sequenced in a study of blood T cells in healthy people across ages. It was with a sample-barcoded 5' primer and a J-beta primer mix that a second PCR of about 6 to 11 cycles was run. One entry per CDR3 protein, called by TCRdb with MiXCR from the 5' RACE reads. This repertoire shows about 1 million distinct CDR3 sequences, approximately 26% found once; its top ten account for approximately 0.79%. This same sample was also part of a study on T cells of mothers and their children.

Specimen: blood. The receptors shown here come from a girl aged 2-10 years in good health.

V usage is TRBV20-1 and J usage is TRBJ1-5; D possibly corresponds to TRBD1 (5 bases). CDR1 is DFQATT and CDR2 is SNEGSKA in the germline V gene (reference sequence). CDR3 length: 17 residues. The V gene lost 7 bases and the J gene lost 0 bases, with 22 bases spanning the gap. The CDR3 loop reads CSVKSLTGRYSNQPQHF. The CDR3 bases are TGCAGTGTTAAGTCGTTAACAGGTCGATATAGCAATCAGCCCCAGCATTTT.

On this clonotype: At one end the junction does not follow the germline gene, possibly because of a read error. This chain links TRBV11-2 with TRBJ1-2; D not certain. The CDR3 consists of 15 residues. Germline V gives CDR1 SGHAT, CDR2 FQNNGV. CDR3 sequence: CASSLDPLTKYGYTF. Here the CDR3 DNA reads TGTGCCAGCAGCTTAGACCCGCTGACTAAATATGGCTACACCTTC.

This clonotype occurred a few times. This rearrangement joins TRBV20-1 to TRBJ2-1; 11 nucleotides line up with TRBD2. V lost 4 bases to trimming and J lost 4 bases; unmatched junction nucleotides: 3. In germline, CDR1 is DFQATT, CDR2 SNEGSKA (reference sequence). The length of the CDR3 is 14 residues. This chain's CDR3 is CSATTSGIYNEQFF. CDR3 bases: TGCAGTGCTACGACTAGCGGGATATACAATGAGCAGTTCTTC.

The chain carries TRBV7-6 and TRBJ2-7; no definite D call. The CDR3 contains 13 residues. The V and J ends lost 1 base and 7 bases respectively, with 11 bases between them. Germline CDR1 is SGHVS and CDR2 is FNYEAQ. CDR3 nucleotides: TGTGCCAGCAGCTTAGAGTGGACCTTGGAGCAGTACTTC. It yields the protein CASSLEWTLEQYF.

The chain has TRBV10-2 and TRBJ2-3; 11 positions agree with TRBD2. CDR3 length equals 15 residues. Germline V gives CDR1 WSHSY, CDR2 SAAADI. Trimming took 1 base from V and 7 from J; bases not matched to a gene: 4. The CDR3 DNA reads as TGCGCCAGCAGTGAGTTAGCGGGGGGGCGAAATACGCAGTATTTT. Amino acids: CASSELAGGRNTQYF.

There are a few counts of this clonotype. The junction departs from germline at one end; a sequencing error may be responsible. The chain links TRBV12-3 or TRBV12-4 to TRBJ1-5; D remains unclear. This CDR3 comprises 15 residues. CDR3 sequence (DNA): TGCGCCAGCAGTTTAGAGGGTCCAAGCAATCAGCCCCAGCATTTT. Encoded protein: CASSLEGPSNQPQHF.

DNA for the CDR3: TGTGCCAGCAGTACCAGGAGCCGCTATGGCTACACCTTC. It translates to CASSTRSRYGYTF. The rearrangement links TRBV12-3 or TRBV12-4 to TRBJ1-2; no clear D gene. The CDR3 length is 13 residues. V was shortened by 5 bases and J by 4 bases, with 11 bases between the two germline ends.

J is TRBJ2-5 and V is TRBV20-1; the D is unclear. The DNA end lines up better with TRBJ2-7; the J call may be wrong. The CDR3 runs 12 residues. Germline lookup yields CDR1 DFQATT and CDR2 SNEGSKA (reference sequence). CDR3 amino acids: CSARKDLYEQYF. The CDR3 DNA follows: TGCAGTGCTAGGAAGGATCTCTACGAGCAGTACTTC.

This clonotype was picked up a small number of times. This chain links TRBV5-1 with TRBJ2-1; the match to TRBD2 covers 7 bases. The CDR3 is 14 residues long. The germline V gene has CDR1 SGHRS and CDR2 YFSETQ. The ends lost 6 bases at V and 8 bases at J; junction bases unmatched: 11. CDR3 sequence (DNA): TGCGCCAGCACGAAGGCACTAGCGAGGGATGAGCAGTTCTTC. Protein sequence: CASTKALARDEQFF.

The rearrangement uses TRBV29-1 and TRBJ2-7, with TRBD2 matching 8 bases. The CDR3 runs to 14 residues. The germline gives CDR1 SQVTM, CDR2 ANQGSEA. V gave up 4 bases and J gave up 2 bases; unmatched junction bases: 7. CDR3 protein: CSVVLSGSTYEQYF. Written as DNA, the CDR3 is TGCAGCGTTGTTTTAAGCGGGAGCACCTACGAGCAGTACTTC.

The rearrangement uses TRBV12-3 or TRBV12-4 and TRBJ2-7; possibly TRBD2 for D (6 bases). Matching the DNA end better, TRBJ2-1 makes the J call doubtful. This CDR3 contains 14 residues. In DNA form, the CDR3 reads TGTGCCAGCGGCCTTTCCGGGAGTACCGATGAGCAGTTCTTC. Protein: CASGLSGSTDEQFF.

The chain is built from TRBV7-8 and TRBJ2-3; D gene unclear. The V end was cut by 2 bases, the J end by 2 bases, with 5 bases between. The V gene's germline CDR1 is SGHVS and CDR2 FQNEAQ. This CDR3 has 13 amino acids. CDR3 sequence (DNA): TGTGCCAGCAGCTTAACCCACACAGATACGCAGTATTTT. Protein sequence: CASSLTHTDTQYF. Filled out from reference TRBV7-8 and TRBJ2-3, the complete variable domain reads GAGVSQSPRYKVAKRGQDVALRCDPISGHVSLFWYQQALGQGPEFLTYFQNEAQLDKSGLPSDRFFAERPEGSVSTLKIQRTQQEDSAVYLCASSLTHTDTQYFGPGTRLTVL.

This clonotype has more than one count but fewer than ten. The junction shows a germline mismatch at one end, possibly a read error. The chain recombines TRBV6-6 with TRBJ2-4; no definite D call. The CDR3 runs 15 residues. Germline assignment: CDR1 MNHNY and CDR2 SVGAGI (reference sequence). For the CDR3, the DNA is TGTGCCAGCAGTTACTTCACAGAACCCAAAAACATTCAGTGCTTC. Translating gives CASSYFTEPKNIQCF.

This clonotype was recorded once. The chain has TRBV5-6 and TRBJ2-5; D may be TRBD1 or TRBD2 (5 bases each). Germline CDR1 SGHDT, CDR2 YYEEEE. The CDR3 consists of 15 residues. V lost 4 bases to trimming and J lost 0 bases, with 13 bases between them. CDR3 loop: CASSDRDPYQETQYF. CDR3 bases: TGTGCCAGCAGCGACCGGGACCCGTACCAAGAGACCCAGTACTTC.

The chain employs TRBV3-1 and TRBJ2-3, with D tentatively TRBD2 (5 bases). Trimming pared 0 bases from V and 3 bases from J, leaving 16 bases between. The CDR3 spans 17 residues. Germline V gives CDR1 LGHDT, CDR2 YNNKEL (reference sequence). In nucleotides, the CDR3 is TGTGCCAGCAGCCAAGATCTTCGTGGGAGTCGAACAGATACGCAGTATTTT. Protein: CASSQDLRGSRTDTQYF.

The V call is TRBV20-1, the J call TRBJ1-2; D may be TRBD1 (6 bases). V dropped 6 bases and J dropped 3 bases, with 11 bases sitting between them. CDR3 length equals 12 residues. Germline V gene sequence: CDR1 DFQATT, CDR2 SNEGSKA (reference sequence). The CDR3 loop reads CSASDSYYGYTF. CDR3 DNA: TGCAGTGCATCGGACAGTTACTATGGCTACACCTTC.

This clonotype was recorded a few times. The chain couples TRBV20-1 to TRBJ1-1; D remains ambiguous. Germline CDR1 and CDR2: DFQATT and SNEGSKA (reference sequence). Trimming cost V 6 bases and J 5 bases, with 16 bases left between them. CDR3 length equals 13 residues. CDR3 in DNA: TGCAGTGCCGCAGTAGGGTTTAGAACTGAAGCTTTCTTT. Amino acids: CSAAVGFRTEAFF.

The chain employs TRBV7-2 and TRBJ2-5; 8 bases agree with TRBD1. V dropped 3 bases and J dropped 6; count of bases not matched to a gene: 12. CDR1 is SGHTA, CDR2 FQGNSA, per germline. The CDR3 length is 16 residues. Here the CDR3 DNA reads TGTGCCAGCAGCTTTGCAGGGGGCTATAATACAAAGACCCAGTACTTC. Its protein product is CASSFAGGYNTKTQYF.

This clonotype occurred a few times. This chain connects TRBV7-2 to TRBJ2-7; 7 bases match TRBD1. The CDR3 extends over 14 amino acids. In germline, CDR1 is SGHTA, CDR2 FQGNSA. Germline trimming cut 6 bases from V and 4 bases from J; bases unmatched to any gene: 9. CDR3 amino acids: CASSHQGGRYEQYF. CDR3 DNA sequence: TGTGCCAGCAGTCACCAAGGGGGCAGGTACGAGCAGTACTTC.